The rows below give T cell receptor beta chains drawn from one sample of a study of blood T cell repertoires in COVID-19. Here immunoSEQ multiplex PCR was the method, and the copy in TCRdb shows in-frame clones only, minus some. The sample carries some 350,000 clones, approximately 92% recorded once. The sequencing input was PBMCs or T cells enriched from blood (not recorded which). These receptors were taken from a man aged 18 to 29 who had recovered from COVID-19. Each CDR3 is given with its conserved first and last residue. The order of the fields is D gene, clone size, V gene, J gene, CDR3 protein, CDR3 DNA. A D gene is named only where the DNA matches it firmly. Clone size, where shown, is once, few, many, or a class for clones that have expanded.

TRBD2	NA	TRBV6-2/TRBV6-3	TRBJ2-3	CASSYGVAGTTDTQYF	TGTGCCAGCAGTTACGGGGTAGCGGGGACCACAGATACGCAGTATTTT
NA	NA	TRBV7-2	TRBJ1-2	CASSVRQVADYGYTF	TGTGCCAGCAGCGTTAGACAGGTCGCTGACTATGGCTACACCTTC
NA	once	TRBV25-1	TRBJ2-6	CASSQAGANVLTF	TGTGCCAGCTCCCAGGCTGGGGCCAACGTCCTGACTTTC
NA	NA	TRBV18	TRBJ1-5	CASSPGEDQPQHF	TGTGCCAGCTCACCGGGAGAAGATCAGCCCCAGCATTTT
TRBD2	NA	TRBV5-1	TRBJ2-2	CASSLVWLAGHHGELFF	TGCGCCAGCAGCTTGGTCTGGCTAGCGGGGCATCACGGGGAGCTGTTTTTT
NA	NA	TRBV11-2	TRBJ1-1	CASSLHPGGGNTEAFF	TGTGCCAGCAGCCTCCACCCCGGGGGGGGGAACACTGAAGCTTTCTTT
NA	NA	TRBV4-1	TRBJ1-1	CASSPGGFIAEAFF	TGCGCCAGCAGCCCGGGGGGGTTTATCGCTGAAGCTTTCTTT
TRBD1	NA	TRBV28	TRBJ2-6	CASSFGQGASGANVLTF	TGTGCCAGCAGTTTTGGGCAGGGGGCCTCTGGGGCCAACGTCCTGACTTTC
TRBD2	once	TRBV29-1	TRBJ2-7	CSVVSGGGLFEQYF	TGCAGCGTTGTCAGCGGGGGAGGGCTCTTCGAGCAGTACTTC
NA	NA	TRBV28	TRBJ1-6	CASSYHGGGSNSPLHF	TGTGCCAGCAGTTATCATGGGGGGGGATCGAATTCACCCCTCCACTTT
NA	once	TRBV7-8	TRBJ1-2	CASSRLSNYGYTF	TGTGCCAGCAGCCGACTGTCTAACTATGGCTACACCTTC
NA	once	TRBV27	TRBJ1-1	CASRREQGNTEAFF	TGTGCCAGCAGACGTGAGCAGGGGAACACTGAAGCTTTCTTT
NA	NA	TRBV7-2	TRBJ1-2	CASSWGLGGDGYTF	TGTGCCAGCAGTTGGGGATTGGGGGGTGATGGCTACACCTTC
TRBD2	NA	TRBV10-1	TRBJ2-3	CASSEVAGGTDTQYF	TGCGCCAGCAGTGAGGTTGCGGGGGGTACCGATACGCAGTATTTT
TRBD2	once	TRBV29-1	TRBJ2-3	CSVGPEGTSGGRTDTQYF	TGCAGCGTTGGGCCTGAGGGGACTAGCGGGGGCCGCACAGATACGCAGTATTTT
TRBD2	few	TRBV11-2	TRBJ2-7	CASSFSGLAYDEQYF	TGTGCCAGCAGCTTTTCGGGACTAGCGTACGACGAGCAGTACTTC
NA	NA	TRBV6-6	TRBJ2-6	CASSRTIQGSASGANVLTF	TGTGCCAGCAGTCGAACTATACAGGGTTCCGCCTCTGGGGCCAACGTCCTGACTTTC
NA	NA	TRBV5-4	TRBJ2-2	CASSSYSRSLNTGELFF	TGTGCCAGCAGCAGTTACAGTCGCTCTTTGAACACCGGGGAGCTGTTTTTT
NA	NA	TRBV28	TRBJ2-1	CASIPPGAEGKVDEQFF	TGTGCCAGCATACCCCCCGGGGCGGAGGGGAAGGTCGATGAGCAGTTCTTC
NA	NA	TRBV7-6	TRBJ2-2	CASSLASTGNGELFF	TGTGCCAGCAGCTTAGCCTCCACGGGGAACGGGGAGCTGTTTTTT
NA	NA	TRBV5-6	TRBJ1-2	CASSLGREYGYTF	TGTGCCAGCAGCTTGGGGCGGGAGTATGGCTACACCTTC
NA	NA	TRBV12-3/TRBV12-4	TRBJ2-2	CASSRSGTGELFF	TGTGCCAGCAGCCGGTCCGGCACCGGGGAGCTGTTTTTT